These 10 T cell receptor beta chains were sequenced from one sample in a study of blood T cell repertoires in COVID-19. The table came from immunoSEQ multiplex PCR; TCRdb's copy has only in-frame clones and leaves some out. The table has 110,000 or so clones, approximately 84% seen once. Sample: peripheral blood. The source is a man aged 45-65 years with acute or convalescent COVID-19.

The gene calls are TRBV2 and TRBJ1-5; weak D call: TRBD1 (6 bases). This CDR3 region has 14 residues. Per the germline V gene, CDR1 is SNHLY and CDR2 is FYNNEI. Trimming took 6 bases from V and 3 from J, leaving 12 bases between them. This CDR3 reads CASSPGGANQPQHF. CDR3 DNA sequence: TGTGCCAGCAGCCCCGGGGGGGCCAATCAGCCCCAGCATTTT.

The chain uses TRBV11-2 and TRBJ1-4, with TRBD1 matching 10 bases. V dropped 5 bases and J dropped 6; count of bases not matched to a gene: 6. The CDR3 consists of 15 residues. CDR1 is SGHAT and CDR2 is FQNNGV in the germline V gene. CDR3 amino acids: CASSPKTGGDEKLFF. The DNA of the CDR3 is TGTGCCAGCAGCCCAAAGACAGGGGGCGATGAAAAACTGTTTTTT.

V usage is TRBV5-1 and J usage is TRBJ2-3, with 11 bases identical to TRBD2. V dropped 2 bases and J dropped 5; count of bases not matched to a gene: 7. This CDR3 region has 16 residues. CDR1 and CDR2 (germline): SGHRS, YFSETQ. The CDR3 DNA sequence: TGCGCCAGCAGCTTCTTAGCGGGGGGGCCGGTAGATACGCAGTATTTT. Protein product: CASSFLAGGPVDTQYF. The variable domain in full, completed from reference TRBV5-1 and TRBJ2-3, reads KAGVTQTPRYLIKTRGQQVTLSCSPISGHRSVSWYQQTPGQGLQFLFEYFSETQRNKGNFPGRFSGRQFSNSRSEMNVSTLELGDSALYLCASSFLAGGPVDTQYFGPGTRLTVL.

The chain couples TRBV6-5 to TRBJ2-7; 8 bases map to TRBD2. Trimming took 2 bases from V and 4 from J; bases not matched to a gene: 7. CDR1 is MNHEY, CDR2 SVGAGI, per germline. CDR3 length equals 15 residues. The CDR3 DNA is TGTGCCAGCAGTTACATGGTCGGGGGGGGGTACGAGCAGTACTTC. As protein: CASSYMVGGGYEQYF.

This chain joins TRBV5-6 and TRBJ2-7; no reliable D call. V lost 0 bases and J lost 0, with 7 bases in between. CDR1 and CDR2 from the germline V gene are SGHDT and YYEEEE. This CDR3 has 14 amino acids. CDR3 in DNA: TGTGCCAGCAGCTTGGGGGCCGGCTCCTACGAGCAGTACTTC. Protein sequence: CASSLGAGSYEQYF.

The chain links TRBV30 to TRBJ2-3, with D perhaps TRBD2 (7 bases). The CDR3 consists of 16 residues. With 4 bases removed from V and 1 base from J, the gap between germline ends came to 18 bases. Germline V gene data show CDR1 as GTSNPN and CDR2 as SVGIG (reference sequence). CDR3 amino acids: CAWKEGGAVGTDTQYF. The DNA for the CDR3 is TGTGCCTGGAAAGAGGGGGGGGCGGTAGGCACAGATACGCAGTATTTT.

The V call is TRBV6-1, the J call TRBJ1-5, with D possibly TRBD1 on 5 matching bases. Germline CDR1 and CDR2: MNHNS and SASEGT. V lost 0 bases and J lost 8, with 11 bases in between. The CDR3 has 14 amino acids. Here the CDR3 reads CASSEAQGRKPQHF. The CDR3 region has the DNA TGTGCCAGCAGTGAAGCTCAGGGAAGGAAGCCCCAGCATTTT.

This CDR3 reads CASSVGQGVGTGELFF. CDR3 bases: TGTGCCAGCAGCGTAGGACAGGGTGTTGGCACCGGGGAGCTGTTTTTT. V and J are TRBV9 and TRBJ2-2; 7 bases agree with TRBD1. Germline V gene sequence: CDR1 SGDLS, CDR2 YYNGEE. CDR3 length: 16 residues. The J segment lost 4 bases and the V segment lost 0 bases, leaving 6 bases of the junction unmatched.

The chain couples TRBV2 to TRBJ2-3; 9 nucleotides line up with TRBD2. Germline CDR1 and CDR2: SNHLY and FYNNEI. The CDR3 is 14 residues long. V trimming: 10 bases; J trimming: 2 bases; junction bases outside the gene matches: 7. The CDR3 protein is CAIPVAGATDTQYF. In DNA form, the CDR3 reads TGTGCCATCCCGGTAGCGGGGGCCACAGATACGCAGTATTTT.

As DNA, the CDR3 is TGTGCCAGCAGCGACAGGGGGCTACCCTACAATGAGCAGTTCTTC. It yields the protein CASSDRGLPYNEQFF. The gene calls are TRBV5-4 and TRBJ2-1; 10 nucleotides match TRBD1. The CDR3 has 15 residues. The germline V gene encodes CDR1 SGHNT and CDR2 YYREEE (reference sequence). The V gene end was trimmed by 4 bases and the J gene end by 2 bases; junction bases not matched to a gene: 3. The full variable domain, its missing parts supplied by reference TRBV5-4 and TRBJ2-1, is ETGVTQSPTHLIKTRGQQVTLRCSSQSGHNTVSWYQQALGQGPQFIFQYYREEENGRGNFPPRFSGLQFPNYSSELNVNALELDDSALYLCASSDRGLPYNEQFFGPGTRLTVL.